The entry below gives a single T cell receptor beta chain sequence along with its context. Its matching antigen is unknown. This specimen comes from a study of CD4 T cells in relation to SARS-CoV-2 and coronaviruses. As for the study in general: Median patient age was approximately 38 years, spanning 21 to 72 years.

Notes on the study in general: In about 65% of donors, memory CD4+ clonotypes crossrecognized SARS-CoV-2 and at least one common cold coronavirus spike. Crossreactive clones expanded significantly less to SARS-CoV-2 than monoreactive clones.

Naive and memory CD4+ T cell DNA was deep-sequenced without culture. TCRdb keeps only in-frame clones here, not all; method: immunoSEQ multiplex PCR. The sample shows tens of thousands of clones, approximately 90% of them seen only once. This CDR3 region has 16 residues. From germline, CDR1 is MDHEN and CDR2 SYDVKM. V shed 6 bases and J 2 bases; nucleotides not matched to a gene: 7. This clonotype originated in an adult with COVID-19. The rearrangement links TRBV28 to TRBJ2-1, with TRBD2 matching over 10 bases. Sequencing was carried out using naive CD4+ T cells from PBMCs. The subset is: naive CD4+ T cells isolated by negative enrichment. The CDR3 loop is CASRSVAGGPYNEQFF. CDR3 in DNA: TGTGCCAGCAGGTCCGTAGCGGGAGGACCCTACAATGAGCAGTTCTTC.